These 9 T cell receptor beta chains originate from one sample sequenced in a study of OX40 agonist ivuxolimab in advanced cancers. Repertoires were generated with immunoSEQ multiplex PCR, while TCRdb's copy carries only in-frame clones and drops some. The sample carries around 150,000 clones, about 93% recorded once. Specimen: CD4+ or CD8+ T cells sorted from blood, collected in a trial of the OX40 agonist ivuxolimab. The receptors come from an adult with an advanced solid tumor such as melanoma, head and neck, liver or kidney cancer.

The genes are TRBV11-2 and TRBJ1-6; D uncertain. V gave up 6 bases and J gave up 3 bases, with 9 bases separating them. The germline gives CDR1 SGHAT, CDR2 FQNNGV. The CDR3 runs to 14 residues. The CDR3 spells CASRPFNYNSPLHF. The CDR3 bases are TGTGCCAGCAGACCCTTTAACTATAATTCACCCCTCCACTTT.

The chain carries TRBV6-6 and TRBJ2-7; no clear D gene. Germline CDR1 MNHNY, CDR2 SVGAGI (reference sequence). Trimming removed 0 bases at V and 2 bases at J, with 5 bases between. This CDR3 comprises 13 residues. The CDR3 sequence is CASSYSGTYEQYF. CDR3 nucleotide sequence: TGTGCCAGCAGTTACTCGGGCACCTACGAGCAGTACTTC.

The chain links TRBV12-5 to TRBJ2-3, with D tentatively TRBD1 (5 bases). V lost 0 bases and J 1 base, leaving 11 bases between the germline ends. Per germline, CDR1 LGHNT and CDR2 FRNRAP. This CDR3 comprises 16 residues. The CDR3 sequence: CASGLVVTGGTDTQYF. Here the CDR3 DNA reads TGTGCTAGTGGTTTGGTAGTTACAGGTGGCACAGATACGCAGTATTTT.

V gene TRBV6-5 combines with J gene TRBJ1-1, with a weak D call TRBD1 (5 bases). Per germline, CDR1 MNHEY and CDR2 SVGAGI. The CDR3 has 14 amino acids. With 2 bases removed from V and 7 bases from J, the gap between germline ends came to 14 bases. The CDR3 spells CASSYGQKYGEAFF. In DNA form, the CDR3 reads TGTGCCAGCAGTTACGGACAAAAGTACGGTGAAGCTTTCTTT.

The chain combines TRBV4-2 with TRBJ1-2, with a weak D call TRBD1 (5 bases). Germline CDR1 is LGHNA and CDR2 is YNFKEQ. The V gene lost 4 bases and the J gene lost 4 bases, with 10 bases spanning the gap. The CDR3 runs to 13 residues. The CDR3 reads CASSPDSTYGYTF. The CDR3 DNA reads as TGTGCCAGCAGCCCCGACAGCACCTATGGCTACACCTTC.

On this clone itself: The junction differs from germline at one of its ends, possibly a read error. The V and J genes are TRBV7-9 and TRBJ2-3, with 10 bases identical to TRBD2. Germline assignment: CDR1 SEHNR and CDR2 FQNEAQ (reference sequence). The CDR3 totals 13 residues. The CDR3 spells CASSLAGVDTQYF. CDR3 in DNA: TGTGCCAGCAGCCTAGCGGGAGTGGATACGCAGTATTTT. The full variable domain, completed using reference TRBV7-9 and TRBJ2-3, is DTGVSQNPRHKITKRGQNVTFRCDPISEHNRLYWYRQTLGQGPEFLTYFQNEAQLEKSRLLSDRFSAERPKGSFSTLEIQRTEQGDSAMYLCASSLAGVDTQYFGPGTRLTVL.

This chain links TRBV5-1 with TRBJ1-3; no reliable D call. With 2 bases removed from V and 0 bases from J, the gap between germline ends came to 6 bases. The CDR3 runs to 14 residues. Germline loops: CDR1 SGHRS, CDR2 YFSETQ. CDR3 amino acids: CASSFANSGNTIYF. The DNA for the CDR3 is TGCGCCAGCAGCTTTGCCAACTCTGGAAACACCATATATTTT.

This clone appeared once. The J gene is TRBJ2-2, the V gene TRBV7-6; 9 nucleotides agree with TRBD1. The CDR3 contains 16 residues. Germline V lookup: CDR1 SGHVS, CDR2 FNYEAQ. The junction had 8 bases not matched to a gene; V was cut back by 2 bases and J by 7 bases. CDR3 nucleotides: TGTGCCAGCAGCTTATTCTACAGGGGGCGTAACGGGGAGCTGTTTTTT. Amino acids: CASSLFYRGRNGELFF. Complete variable domain (other parts from reference TRBV7-6 and TRBJ2-2): GAGVSQSPRYKVTKRGQDVALRCDPISGHVSLYWYRQALGQGPEFLTYFNYEAQQDKSGLPNDRFSAERPEGSISTLTIQRTEQRDSAMYRCASSLFYRGRNGELFFGEGSRLTVL.

This chain links TRBV11-2 with TRBJ2-3; tentatively, D is TRBD1 or TRBD2 (6 bases each). Trimming took off 3 bases at V and 5 bases at J, with 18 bases between the two ends. CDR1 is SGHAT and CDR2 is FQNNGV in the germline V gene. The CDR3 is made up of 16 amino acids. This CDR3 reads CASSFSGWGAGDTQYF. The CDR3 region has the DNA TGTGCCAGCAGCTTCTCCGGTTGGGGGGCAGGAGATACGCAGTATTTT.